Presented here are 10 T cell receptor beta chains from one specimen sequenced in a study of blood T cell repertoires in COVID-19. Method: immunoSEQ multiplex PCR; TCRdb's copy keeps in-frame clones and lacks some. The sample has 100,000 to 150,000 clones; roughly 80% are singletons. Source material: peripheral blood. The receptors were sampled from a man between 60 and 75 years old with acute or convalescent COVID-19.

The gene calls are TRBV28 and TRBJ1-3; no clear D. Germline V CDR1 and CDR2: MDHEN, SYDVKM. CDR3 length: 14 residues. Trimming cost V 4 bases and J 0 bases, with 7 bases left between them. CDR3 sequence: CASSSPGSGNTIYF. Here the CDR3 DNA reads TGTGCCAGCAGTTCGCCAGGCTCTGGAAACACCATATATTTT.

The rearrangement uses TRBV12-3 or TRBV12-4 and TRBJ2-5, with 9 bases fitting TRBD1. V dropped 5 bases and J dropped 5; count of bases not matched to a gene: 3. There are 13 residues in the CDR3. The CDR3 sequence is CASSRDRVETQYF. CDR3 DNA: TGTGCCAGCAGTCGGGACAGGGTGGAGACCCAGTACTTC.

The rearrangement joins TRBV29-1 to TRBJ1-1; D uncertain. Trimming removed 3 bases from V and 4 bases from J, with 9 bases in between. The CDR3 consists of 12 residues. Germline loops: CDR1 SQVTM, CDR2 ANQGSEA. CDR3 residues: CSVDAGSTEAFF. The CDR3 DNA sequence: TGCAGCGTTGATGCGGGGAGCACTGAAGCTTTCTTT.

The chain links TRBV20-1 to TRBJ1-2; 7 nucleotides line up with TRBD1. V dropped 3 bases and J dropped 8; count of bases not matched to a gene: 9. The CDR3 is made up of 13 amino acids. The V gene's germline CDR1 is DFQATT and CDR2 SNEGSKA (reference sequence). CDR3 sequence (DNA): TGCAGTGCTAGTCAGAGGGGGCGAGGAGGCTACACCTTC. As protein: CSASQRGRGGYTF.

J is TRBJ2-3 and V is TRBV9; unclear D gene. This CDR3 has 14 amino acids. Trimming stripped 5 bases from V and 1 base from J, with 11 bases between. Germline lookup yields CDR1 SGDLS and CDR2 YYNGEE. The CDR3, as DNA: TGTGCCAGCAGTCTCCTTCCGGGCACAGATACGCAGTATTTT. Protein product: CASSLLPGTDTQYF.

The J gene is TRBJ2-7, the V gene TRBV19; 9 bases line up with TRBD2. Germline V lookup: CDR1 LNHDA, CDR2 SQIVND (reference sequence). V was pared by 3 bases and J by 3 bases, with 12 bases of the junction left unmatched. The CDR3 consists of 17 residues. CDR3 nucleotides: TGTGCCAGTAGTATTTCTTCGGCTAGCGGGGAACACTACGAGCAGTACTTC. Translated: CASSISSASGEHYEQYF.

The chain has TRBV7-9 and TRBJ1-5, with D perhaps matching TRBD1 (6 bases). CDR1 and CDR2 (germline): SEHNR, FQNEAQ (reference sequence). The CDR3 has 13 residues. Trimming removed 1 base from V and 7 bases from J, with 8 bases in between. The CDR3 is CASSLGTAQPQHF. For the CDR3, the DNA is TGTGCCAGCAGCTTAGGGACAGCCCAGCCCCAGCATTTT.

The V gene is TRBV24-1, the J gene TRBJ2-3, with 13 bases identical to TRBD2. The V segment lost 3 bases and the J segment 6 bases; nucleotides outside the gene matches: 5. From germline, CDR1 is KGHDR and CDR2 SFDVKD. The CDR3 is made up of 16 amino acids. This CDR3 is CATSDLATSGRDTQYF. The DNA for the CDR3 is TGTGCCACCAGTGATCTCGCGACTAGCGGGAGGGATACGCAGTATTTT.

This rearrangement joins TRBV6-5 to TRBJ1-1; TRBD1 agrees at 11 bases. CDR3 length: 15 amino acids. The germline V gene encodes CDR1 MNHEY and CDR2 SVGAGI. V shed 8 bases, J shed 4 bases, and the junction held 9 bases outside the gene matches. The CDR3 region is CASDRAGTGGTEAFF. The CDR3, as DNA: TGTGCCAGCGATAGGGCCGGGACAGGGGGCACTGAAGCTTTCTTT.

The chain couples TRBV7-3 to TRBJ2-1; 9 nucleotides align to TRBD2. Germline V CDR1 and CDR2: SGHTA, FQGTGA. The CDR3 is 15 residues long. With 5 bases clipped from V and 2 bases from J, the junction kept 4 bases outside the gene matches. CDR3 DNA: TGTGCCAGCAGCCAGACTAGCGGAACCTACAATGAGCAGTTCTTC. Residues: CASSQTSGTYNEQFF.